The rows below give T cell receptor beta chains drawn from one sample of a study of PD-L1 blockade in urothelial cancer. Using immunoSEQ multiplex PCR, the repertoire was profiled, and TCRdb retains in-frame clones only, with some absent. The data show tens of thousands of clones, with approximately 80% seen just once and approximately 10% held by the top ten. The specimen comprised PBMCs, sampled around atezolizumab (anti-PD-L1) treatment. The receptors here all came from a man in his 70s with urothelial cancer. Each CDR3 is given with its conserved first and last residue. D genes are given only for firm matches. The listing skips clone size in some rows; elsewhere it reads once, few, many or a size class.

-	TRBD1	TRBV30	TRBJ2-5	CAWRGTGAQGETQYF	TGTGCCTGGAGGGGGACAGGAGCTCAGGGGGAGACCCAGTACTTC
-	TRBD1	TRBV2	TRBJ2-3	CASSGQGAYTDTQYF	TGTGCCAGCAGTGGGCAGGGGGCGTATACAGATACGCAGTATTTT
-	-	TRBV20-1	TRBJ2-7	CSASGGYEQYF	TGCAGTGCTAGTGGCGGTTACGAGCAGTACTTC
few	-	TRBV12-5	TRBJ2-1	CASGPSRGYYNEQFF	TGTGCTAGTGGCCCTTCTCGCGGGTATTACAATGAGCAGTTCTTC
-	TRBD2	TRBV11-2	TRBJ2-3	CASSSISGRQIDTQYF	TGTGCCAGCAGCTCTATTAGCGGGAGACAAATAGATACGCAGTATTTT
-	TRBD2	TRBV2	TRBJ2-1	CASSDPGGLSRSEQFF	TGTGCCAGCAGTGATCCGGGGGGGCTATCCCGGTCTGAGCAGTTCTTC
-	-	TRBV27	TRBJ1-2	CASSQDGQNYGYTF	TGTGCCAGCAGTCAGGATGGTCAGAACTATGGCTACACCTTC
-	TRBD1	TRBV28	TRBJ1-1	CASSSPQGHTEAFF	TGTGCCAGCAGTTCACCACAGGGGCACACTGAAGCTTTCTTT
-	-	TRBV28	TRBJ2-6	CASSFGVSGANVLTF	TGTGCCAGCAGTTTTGGAGTTTCTGGGGCCAACGTCCTGACTTTC
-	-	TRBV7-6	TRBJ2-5	CASSLGAGRETQYF	TGTGCCAGCAGCTTAGGGGCAGGGAGGGAGACCCAGTACTTC
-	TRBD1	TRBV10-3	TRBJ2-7	CAIREDRDRPYEQYF	TGTGCCATCAGAGAGGACCGGGACAGGCCCTACGAGCAGTACTTC
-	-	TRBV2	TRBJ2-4	CASKTGGLAAKNIQYF	TGTGCCAGCAAGACTGGAGGGTTGGCAGCCAAAAACATTCAGTACTTC
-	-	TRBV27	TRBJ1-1	CASSLSPLWGHTEAFF	TGTGCCAGCAGTTTATCGCCCTTATGGGGCCACACTGAAGCTTTCTTT
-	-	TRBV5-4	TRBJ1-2	CASSLVAGVDYGYTF	TGTGCCAGCAGCTTGGTGGCAGGGGTTGACTATGGCTACACCTTC
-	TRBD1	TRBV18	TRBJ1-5	CASSPGDSPRNQPQHF	TGTGCCAGCTCACCCGGGGACAGCCCTCGGAATCAGCCCCAGCATTTT
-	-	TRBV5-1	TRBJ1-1	CASSLTRNTEAFF	TGCGCCAGCAGCTTGACTCGAAACACTGAAGCTTTCTTT
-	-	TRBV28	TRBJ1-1	CASGLTLNTEAFF	TGTGCCAGCGGGCTTACTTTGAACACTGAAGCTTTCTTT